The sequence of this TCR beta chain was determined in a study of T cell clonality in common variable immunodeficiency. Germline V lookup: CDR1 SEHNR, CDR2 FQNEAQ (reference sequence). The CDR3 is 13 residues long. Notes on the study in general: CVID subjects shared fewer TCRbeta clones than healthy controls did. CVID subjects had higher TCRbeta clonality than healthy controls, most marked in about a third. In common variable immunodeficiency, TCR beta chains reportedly carried fewer deletions and N-nucleotide insertions.

To note about this clone: What it binds is unknown. With the read ending 3 residues before the CDR3 end, the germline J gene is used to fill in that end.

The repertoire was sequenced with immunoSEQ multiplex PCR; TCRdb's copy has only in-frame clones and lacks some. Altogether some 14,000 clones were found in the sample, and no singletons occur. The origin of this receptor is a human donor with common variable immunodeficiency. The V call is TRBV7-9, the J call TRBJ1-1; D is uncertain. Sequenced input: peripheral blood mononuclear cells. The CDR3 bases that were read are TGTGCCAGCAGCCCTGGGCTTACCAGGGAA. Translating gives CASSPGLTRE. In full, the CDR3 reads CASSPGLTREAFF.